The entry that follows covers one TCR beta chain sequence. Data came from immunoSEQ multiplex PCR; TCRdb stores just in-frame clones and leaves some out. The repertoire holds about half a million clones, with 81% as singletons. The sample belongs to a study of shared clonotypes between healthy human individuals. CDR1 SGHDT and CDR2 YYEEEE come from the germline V gene. The CDR3 consists of 18 residues. Trimming shortened V by 5 bases and J by 3 bases, and 21 bases separated the two germline ends. The rearrangement uses TRBV5-6 and TRBJ2-6; D might be TRBD1 (6 bases). Sequenced sample: PBMCs. This TCR came from a woman between 40 and 55 years old in good health. Some clones in this sample may be carry-over from other donors' samples. The CDR3 region has the DNA TGTGCCAGCAGTCCAAAAACACAGGGTTGGGTTGGGGCCAACGTCCTGACTTTC. Amino acids: CASSPKTQGWVGANVLTF. Looking up the rest from reference TRBV5-6 and TRBJ2-6 gives the full variable domain: DAGVTQSPTHLIKTRGQQVTLRCSPKSGHDTVSWYQQALGQGPQFIFQYYEEEERQRGNFPDRFSGHQFPNYSSELNVNALLLGDSALYLCASSPKTQGWVGANVLTFGAGSRLTVL.